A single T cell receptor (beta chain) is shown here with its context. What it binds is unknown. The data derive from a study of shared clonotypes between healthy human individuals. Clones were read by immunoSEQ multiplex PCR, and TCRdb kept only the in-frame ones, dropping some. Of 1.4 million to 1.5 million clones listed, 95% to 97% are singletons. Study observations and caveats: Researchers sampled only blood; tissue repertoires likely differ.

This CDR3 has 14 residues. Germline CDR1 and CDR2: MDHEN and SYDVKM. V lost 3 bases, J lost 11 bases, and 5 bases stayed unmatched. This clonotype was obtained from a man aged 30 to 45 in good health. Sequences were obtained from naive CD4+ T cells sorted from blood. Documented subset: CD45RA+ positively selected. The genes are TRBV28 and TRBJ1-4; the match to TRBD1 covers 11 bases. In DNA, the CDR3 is TGTGCCAGCAGTTTGGGACAGGGGGACAGTAAACTGTTTTTT. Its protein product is CASSLGQGDSKLFF.